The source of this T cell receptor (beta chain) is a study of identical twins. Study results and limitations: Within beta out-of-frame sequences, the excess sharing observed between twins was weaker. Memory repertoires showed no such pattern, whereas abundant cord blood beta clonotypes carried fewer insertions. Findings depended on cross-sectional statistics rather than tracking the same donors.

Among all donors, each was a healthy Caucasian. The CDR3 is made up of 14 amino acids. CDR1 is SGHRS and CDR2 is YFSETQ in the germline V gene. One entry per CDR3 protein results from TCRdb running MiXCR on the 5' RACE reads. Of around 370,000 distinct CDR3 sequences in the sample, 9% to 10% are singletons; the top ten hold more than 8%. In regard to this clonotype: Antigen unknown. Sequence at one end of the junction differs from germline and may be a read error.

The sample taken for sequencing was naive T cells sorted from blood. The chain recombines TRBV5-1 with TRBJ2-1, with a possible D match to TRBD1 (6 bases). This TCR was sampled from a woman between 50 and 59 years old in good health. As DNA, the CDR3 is TGCGCCAGCTGCTTGGTGGGGGCGGACAATGAGCAGTTCTTC. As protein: CASCLVGADNEQFF.